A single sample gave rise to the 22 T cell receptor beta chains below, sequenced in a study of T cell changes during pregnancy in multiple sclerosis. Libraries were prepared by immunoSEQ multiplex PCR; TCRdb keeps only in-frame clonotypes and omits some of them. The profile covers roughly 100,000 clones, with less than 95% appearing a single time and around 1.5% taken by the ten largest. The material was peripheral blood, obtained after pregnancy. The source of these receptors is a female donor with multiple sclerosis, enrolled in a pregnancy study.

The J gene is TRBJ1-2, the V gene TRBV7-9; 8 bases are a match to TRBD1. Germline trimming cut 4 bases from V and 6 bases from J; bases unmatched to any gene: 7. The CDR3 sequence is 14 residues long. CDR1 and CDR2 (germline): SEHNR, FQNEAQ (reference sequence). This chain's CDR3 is CASSSGTGLDGYTF. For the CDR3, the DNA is TGTGCCAGCAGCTCCGGGACAGGACTTGATGGCTACACCTTC.

The DNA of the CDR3 is TGTGCCAGCAGCTTTCGACAGGGAGCCCATGAAAAACTGTTTTTT. Its translation is CASSFRQGAHEKLFF. This sequence joins TRBV5-4 and TRBJ1-4, with 7 bases aligning to TRBD1. Germline-derived CDR1 and CDR2 are SGHNT and YYREEE (reference sequence). The ends lost 2 bases at V and 6 bases at J; junction bases unmatched: 7. The CDR3 is made up of 15 amino acids. The complete variable domain, with remaining parts taken from reference TRBV5-4 and TRBJ1-4, reads ETGVTQSPTHLIKTRGQQVTLRCSSQSGHNTVSWYQQALGQGPQFIFQYYREEENGRGNFPPRFSGLQFPNYSSELNVNALELDDSALYLCASSFRQGAHEKLFFGSGTQLSVL.

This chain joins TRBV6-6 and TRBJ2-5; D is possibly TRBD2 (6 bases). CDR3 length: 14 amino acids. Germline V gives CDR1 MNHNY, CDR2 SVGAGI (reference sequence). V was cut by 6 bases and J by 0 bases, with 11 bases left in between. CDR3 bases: TGTGCCAGCAGAGACGCGGGGAACCAAGAGACCCAGTACTTC. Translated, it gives CASRDAGNQETQYF.

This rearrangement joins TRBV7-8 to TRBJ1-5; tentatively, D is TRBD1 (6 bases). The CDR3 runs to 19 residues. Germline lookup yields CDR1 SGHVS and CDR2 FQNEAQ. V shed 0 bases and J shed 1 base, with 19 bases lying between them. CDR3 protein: CASSLAGVGGRGSNQPQHF. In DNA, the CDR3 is TGTGCCAGCAGCTTAGCGGGGGTTGGGGGCCGAGGGAGCAATCAGCCCCAGCATTTT. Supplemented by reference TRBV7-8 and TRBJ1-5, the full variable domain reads GAGVSQSPRYKVAKRGQDVALRCDPISGHVSLFWYQQALGQGPEFLTYFQNEAQLDKSGLPSDRFFAERPEGSVSTLKIQRTQQEDSAVYLCASSLAGVGGRGSNQPQHFGDGTRLSIL.

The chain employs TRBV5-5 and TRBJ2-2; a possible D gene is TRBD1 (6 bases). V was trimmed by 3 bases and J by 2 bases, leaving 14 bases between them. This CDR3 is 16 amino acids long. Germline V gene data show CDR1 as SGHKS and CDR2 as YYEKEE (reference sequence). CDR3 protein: CASSSPGQLNTGELFF. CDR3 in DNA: TGTGCCAGCAGCTCCCCTGGACAGCTCAACACCGGGGAGCTGTTTTTT. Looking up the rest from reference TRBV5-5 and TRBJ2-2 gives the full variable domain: DAGVTQSPTHLIKTRGQQVTLRCSPISGHKSVSWYQQVLGQGPQFIFQYYEKEERGRGNFPDRFSARQFPNYSSELNVNALLLGDSALYLCASSSPGQLNTGELFFGEGSRLTVL.

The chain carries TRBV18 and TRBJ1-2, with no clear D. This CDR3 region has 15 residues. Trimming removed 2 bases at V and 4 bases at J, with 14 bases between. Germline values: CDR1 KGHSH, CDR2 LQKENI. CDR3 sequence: CASSPMGERGYGYTF. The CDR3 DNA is TGTGCCAGCTCACCAATGGGAGAGCGCGGCTATGGCTACACCTTC.

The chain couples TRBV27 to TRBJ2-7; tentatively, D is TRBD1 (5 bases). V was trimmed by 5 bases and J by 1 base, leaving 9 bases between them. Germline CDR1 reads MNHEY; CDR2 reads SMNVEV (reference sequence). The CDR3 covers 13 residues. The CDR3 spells CASSTTDSYEQYF. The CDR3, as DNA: TGTGCCAGCAGTACGACAGATTCCTACGAGCAGTACTTC.

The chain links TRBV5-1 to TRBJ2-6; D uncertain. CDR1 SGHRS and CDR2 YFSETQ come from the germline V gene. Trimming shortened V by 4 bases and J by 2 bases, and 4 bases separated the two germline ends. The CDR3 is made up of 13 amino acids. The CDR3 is CASSPTGANVLTF. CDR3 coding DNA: TGCGCCAGCAGCCCTACTGGGGCCAACGTCCTGACTTTC.

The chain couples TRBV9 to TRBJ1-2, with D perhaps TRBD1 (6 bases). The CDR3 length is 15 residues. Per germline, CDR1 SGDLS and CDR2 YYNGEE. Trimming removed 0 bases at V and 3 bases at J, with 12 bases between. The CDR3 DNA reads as TGTGCCAGCAGCGTAGGCGGGGGCGCAGACTATGGCTACACCTTC. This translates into CASSVGGGADYGYTF. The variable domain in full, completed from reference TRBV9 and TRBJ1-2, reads DSGVTQTPKHLITATGQRVTLRCSPRSGDLSVYWYQQSLDQGLQFLIQYYNGEERAKGNILERFSAQQFPDLHSELNLSSLELGDSALYFCASSVGGGADYGYTFGSGTRLTVV.

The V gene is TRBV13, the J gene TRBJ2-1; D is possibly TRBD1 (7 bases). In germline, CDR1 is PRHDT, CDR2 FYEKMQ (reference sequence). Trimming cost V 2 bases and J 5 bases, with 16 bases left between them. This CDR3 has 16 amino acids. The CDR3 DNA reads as TGTGCCAGCAGCTTAAGGAGGGGGCTGGGAAACAATGAGCAGTTCTTC. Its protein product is CASSLRRGLGNNEQFF.

DNA for the CDR3: TGTGCCAGTAGTATAGGAGCGTCTGTTAGTACAGATACGCAGTATTTT. Translating it yields CASSIGASVSTDTQYF. V gene TRBV19 combines with J gene TRBJ2-3, with unresolved D. The length of the CDR3 is 16 residues. Germline V gives CDR1 LNHDA, CDR2 SQIVND (reference sequence). Trimming cost V 1 base and J 3 bases, with 14 bases left between them. Supplemented by reference TRBV19 and TRBJ2-3, the full variable domain reads DGGITQSPKYLFRKEGQNVTLSCEQNLNHDAMYWYRQDPGQGLRLIYYSQIVNDFQKGDIAEGYSVSREKKESFPLTVTSAQKNPTAFYLCASSIGASVSTDTQYFGPGTRLTVL.

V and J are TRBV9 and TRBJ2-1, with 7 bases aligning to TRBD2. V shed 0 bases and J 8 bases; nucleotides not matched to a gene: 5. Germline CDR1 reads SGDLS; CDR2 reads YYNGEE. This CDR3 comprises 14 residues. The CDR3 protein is CASSVAGGAYEQFF. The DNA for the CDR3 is TGTGCCAGCAGCGTAGCGGGAGGTGCTTATGAGCAGTTCTTC.

The CDR3 here is CASSPLAGGPGANVLTF. In nucleotides, the CDR3 is TGTGCCAGCAGCCCCTTAGCGGGGGGGCCCGGGGCCAACGTCCTGACTTTC. This chain joins TRBV9 and TRBJ2-6; TRBD2 agrees at 11 bases. CDR1 is SGDLS and CDR2 is YYNGEE in the germline V gene. V trimming: 4 bases; J trimming: 4 bases; junction bases outside the gene matches: 7. The length of the CDR3 is 17 residues.

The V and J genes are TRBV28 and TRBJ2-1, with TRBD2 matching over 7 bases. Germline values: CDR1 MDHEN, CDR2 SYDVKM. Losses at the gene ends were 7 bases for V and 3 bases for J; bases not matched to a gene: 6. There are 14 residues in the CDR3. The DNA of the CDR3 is TGTGCCAGCAAGCGGCGGGAGTTCTACAATGAGCAGTTCTTC. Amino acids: CASKRREFYNEQFF.

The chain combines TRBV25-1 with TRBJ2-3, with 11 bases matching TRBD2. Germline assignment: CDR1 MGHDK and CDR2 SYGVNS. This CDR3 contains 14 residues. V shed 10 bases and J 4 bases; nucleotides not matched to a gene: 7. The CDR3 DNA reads TGTGCCACCTCCTTAGCGGGAGGGCCAGATACGCAGTATTTT. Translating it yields CATSLAGGPDTQYF.

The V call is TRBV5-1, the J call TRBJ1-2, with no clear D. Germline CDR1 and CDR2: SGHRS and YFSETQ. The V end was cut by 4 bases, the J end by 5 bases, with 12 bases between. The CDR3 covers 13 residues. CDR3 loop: CASSPRGGYGYTF. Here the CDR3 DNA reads TGCGCCAGCAGCCCGCGGGGTGGGTATGGCTACACCTTC. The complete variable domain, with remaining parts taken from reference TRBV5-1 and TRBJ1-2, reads KAGVTQTPRYLIKTRGQQVTLSCSPISGHRSVSWYQQTPGQGLQFLFEYFSETQRNKGNFPGRFSGRQFSNSRSEMNVSTLELGDSALYLCASSPRGGYGYTFGSGTRLTVV.

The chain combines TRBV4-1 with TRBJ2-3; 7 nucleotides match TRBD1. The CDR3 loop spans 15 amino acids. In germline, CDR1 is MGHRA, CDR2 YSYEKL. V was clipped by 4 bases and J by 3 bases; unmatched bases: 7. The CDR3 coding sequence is TGCGCCAGCAGCCTGGTGGGGACAGATACAGATACGCAGTATTTT. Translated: CASSLVGTDTDTQYF.

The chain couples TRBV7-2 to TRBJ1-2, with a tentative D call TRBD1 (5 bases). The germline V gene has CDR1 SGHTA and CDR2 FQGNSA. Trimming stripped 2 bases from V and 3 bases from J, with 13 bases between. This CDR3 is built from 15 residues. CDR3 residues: CASSLLSGADYGYTF. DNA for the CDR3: TGTGCCAGCAGCTTATTAAGCGGGGCCGACTATGGCTACACCTTC.

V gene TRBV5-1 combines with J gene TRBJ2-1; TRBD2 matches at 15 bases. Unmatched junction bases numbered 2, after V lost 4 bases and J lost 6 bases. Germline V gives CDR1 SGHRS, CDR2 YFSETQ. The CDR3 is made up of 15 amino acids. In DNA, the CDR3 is TGCGCCAGCAGCCGGACTAGCGGGGGGGCCAATGAGCAGTTCTTC. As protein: CASSRTSGGANEQFF.

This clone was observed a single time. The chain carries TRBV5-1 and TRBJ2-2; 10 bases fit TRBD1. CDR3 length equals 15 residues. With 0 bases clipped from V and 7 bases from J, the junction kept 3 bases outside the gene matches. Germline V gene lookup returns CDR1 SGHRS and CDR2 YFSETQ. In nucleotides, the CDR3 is TGCGCCAGCAGCTTGGGACAGGGGGCCCACGGGGAGCTGTTTTTT. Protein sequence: CASSLGQGAHGELFF.

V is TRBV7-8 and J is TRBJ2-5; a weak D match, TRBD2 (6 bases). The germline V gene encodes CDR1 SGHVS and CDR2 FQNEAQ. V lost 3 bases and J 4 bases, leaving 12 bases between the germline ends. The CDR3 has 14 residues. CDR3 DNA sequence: TGTGCCAGCAGCTTTTTAGGGAGGAGAGAGACCCAGTACTTC. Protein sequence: CASSFLGRRETQYF.

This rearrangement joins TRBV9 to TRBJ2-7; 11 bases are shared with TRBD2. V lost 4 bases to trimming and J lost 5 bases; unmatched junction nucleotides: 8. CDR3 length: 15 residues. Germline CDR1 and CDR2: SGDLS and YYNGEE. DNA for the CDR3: TGTGCCAGCAGCCCCCGACTAGCGGGGACAAACGAGCAGTACTTC. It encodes CASSPRLAGTNEQYF.